Presented here are 17 T cell receptor beta chains from one specimen sequenced in a study of T cell repertoires in cytomegalovirus infection. The antigens these receptors bind are not known. TCRdb redid the calling of the reads with MiXCR, one entry per CDR3 protein. The table lists under 850,000 distinct CDR3 sequences, around 31% of them singletons. The sample in question was cultured PBMCs, obtained from culture after CMV antigen stimulation. The origin of the receptors is a human donor in good health (CMV status not recorded). Some clones in this sample may be carry-over from other donors' samples.

The V gene is TRBV28, the J gene TRBJ2-5, with D possibly called TRBD1 or TRBD2 (5 bases each). V gave up 3 bases and J gave up 2 bases, with 13 bases separating them. CDR3 length equals 15 residues. Germline CDR1 MDHEN, CDR2 SYDVKM. The CDR3 DNA sequence: TGTGCCAGCAGTTTCCGGGTCGGGGCACAAGAGACCCAGTACTTC. Protein sequence: CASSFRVGAQETQYF.

This clonotype was observed a handful of times. The genes are TRBV7-2 and TRBJ2-3; D may be TRBD2 (6 bases). This CDR3 has 16 amino acids. Trimming shortened V by 5 bases and J by 1 base, and 16 bases separated the two germline ends. Germline lookup yields CDR1 SGHTA and CDR2 FQGNSA. The CDR3 DNA follows: TGTGCCAGCAGCCCCTCCACCCCGGGGGGCACAGATACGCAGTATTTT. It specifies CASSPSTPGGTDTQYF.

The chain links TRBV7-2 to TRBJ2-3, with D possibly being TRBD2 (6 bases). The germline CDR1 and CDR2 sequences are SGHTA and FQGNSA. V was clipped by 5 bases and J by 2 bases, with 17 bases between them. The length of the CDR3 is 16 residues. The CDR3 DNA follows: TGTGCCAGCAGCCCTCCTGGAGGGACGTACACAGATACGCAGTATTTT. This sequence encodes CASSPPGGTYTDTQYF. Using reference TRBV7-2 and TRBJ2-3 for the parts outside the CDR3, the full variable domain is GAGVSQSPSNKVTEKGKDVELRCDPISGHTALYWYRQSLGQGLEFLIYFQGNSAPDKSGLPSDRFSAERTGGSVSTLTIQRTQQEDSAVYLCASSPPGGTYTDTQYFGPGTRLTVL.

The chain recombines TRBV7-6 with TRBJ2-7, with 8 bases matching TRBD1. There are 16 residues in the CDR3. Germline loops: CDR1 SGHVS, CDR2 FNYEAQ. V shed 5 bases, J shed 5 bases, and the junction held 14 bases outside the gene matches. CDR3 bases: TGTGCCAGCAGCCAGAGAGCCGCCGGGACAGGTAACGAGCAGTACTTC. Translating gives CASSQRAAGTGNEQYF.

This rearrangement joins TRBV20-1 to TRBJ1-3; D gene uncertain. V was pared by 5 bases and J by 0 bases, with 8 bases between. The germline CDR1 and CDR2 sequences are DFQATT and SNEGSKA (reference sequence). The CDR3 extends over 13 amino acids. The chain's CDR3 is CSALKDSGNTIYF. In nucleotides, the CDR3 is TGCAGTGCTCTGAAGGACTCTGGAAACACCATATATTTT.

The rearrangement links TRBV7-8 to TRBJ1-5; D might be TRBD1 (5 bases). CDR3 length: 14 residues. Deletions cut 5 bases from V and 4 bases from J, with 12 bases between. Per germline, CDR1 SGHVS and CDR2 FQNEAQ. This CDR3 is CASSPWDGNQPQHF. The CDR3 DNA sequence: TGTGCCAGCAGCCCTTGGGACGGAAATCAGCCCCAGCATTTT.

This clonotype has only a few counts. The V gene is TRBV19, the J gene TRBJ2-1, with D maybe TRBD1 (6 bases). Trimming cost V 3 bases and J 3 bases, with 12 bases left between them. CDR1 is LNHDA, CDR2 SQIVND, per germline (reference sequence). The length of the CDR3 is 15 residues. The CDR3 DNA reads as TGTGCCAGTAGTATCGGCAGGGGCCACTACAATGAGCAGTTCTTC. This encodes CASSIGRGHYNEQFF.

This clonotype has more than one count but fewer than ten. The chain couples TRBV18 to TRBJ1-6, with TRBD1 as a possible D gene (5 bases). This CDR3 is built from 13 residues. CDR1 is KGHSH, CDR2 LQKENI, per germline. The V gene lost 3 bases and the J gene lost 12 bases, with 12 bases spanning the gap. CDR3 sequence reads: CASSPGTPKPLHF. The DNA of the CDR3 is TGTGCCAGCTCACCTGGGACTCCCAAACCCCTCCACTTT.

The chain joins TRBV14 to TRBJ2-3, with 7 bases identical to TRBD2. Trimming removed 0 bases from V and 6 bases from J; junction bases left unmatched: 12. The V gene's germline CDR1 is SGHDN and CDR2 FVKESK. This CDR3 has 17 residues. The chain's CDR3 is CASSQDWASGLQDTQYF. The CDR3 DNA reads TGTGCCAGCAGCCAAGACTGGGCTAGCGGCCTCCAGGATACGCAGTATTTT.

This clonotype was picked up one time. The chain carries TRBV20-1 and TRBJ2-4; possible D gene TRBD2, 6 bases. CDR3 size: 16 residues. V lost 3 bases and J lost 0, with 15 bases in between. Germline CDR1 is DFQATT and CDR2 is SNEGSKA (reference sequence). CDR3 in DNA: TGCAGTGCTAGCCGCCGGGCTAGCGTAGCCAAAAACATTCAGTACTTC. It specifies CSASRRASVAKNIQYF.

In this sample, this clonotype turned up a few times. The rearrangement joins TRBV20-1 to TRBJ1-2, with 10 bases identical to TRBD1. With V trimmed by 5 bases and J by 2 bases, 14 bases remained unmatched. CDR1 DFQATT and CDR2 SNEGSKA come from the germline V gene (reference sequence). The CDR3 spans 17 residues. The CDR3 sequence: CSAPRGVRTGGNYGYTF. The CDR3 DNA follows: TGCAGTGCTCCCCGGGGAGTAAGGACAGGGGGAAACTATGGCTACACCTTC.

The J gene is TRBJ2-2, the V gene TRBV11-3; tentatively, D is TRBD1 (6 bases). Germline loops: CDR1 SGHNT, CDR2 YENEEA. The CDR3 consists of 13 residues. V was cut by 5 bases and J by 6 bases, with 10 bases left in between. CDR3 DNA sequence: TGTGCCAGCAGCAAAGAGGGGGCCGGGGAGCTGTTTTTT. Translation gives CASSKEGAGELFF.

This clonotype turned up a few times. This clone may be a read error of a much larger clone one base away. The chain joins TRBV5-5 to TRBJ2-3, with a weak D call TRBD2 (5 bases). Trimming took off 3 bases at V and 1 base at J, with 9 bases between the two ends. The length of the CDR3 is 14 residues. Germline V gives CDR1 SGHKS, CDR2 YYEKEE (reference sequence). CDR3 DNA sequence: TGTGCCAGCAGCTCGGACTGGGGCACAGATACGCAGTATTTT. This encodes CASSSDWGTDTQYF.

The chain combines TRBV29-1 with TRBJ2-7; 7 bases map to TRBD1. Trimming cost V 3 bases and J 2 bases; bases outside gene matches: 7. CDR1 and CDR2 from the germline V gene are SQVTM and ANQGSEA. The CDR3 covers 14 residues. CDR3 residues: CSVELTGNPYEQYF. In nucleotides, the CDR3 is TGCAGCGTTGAGCTGACAGGGAATCCCTACGAGCAGTACTTC.

The V call is TRBV28, the J call TRBJ2-3; perhaps TRBD1 as D (5 bases). V gave up 6 bases and J gave up 4 bases, with 14 bases separating them. The CDR3 has 14 residues. From germline, CDR1 is MDHEN and CDR2 SYDVKM. CDR3 sequence: CASSQDRWPDTQYF. The CDR3 region has the DNA TGTGCCAGCAGCCAAGACAGATGGCCAGATACGCAGTATTTT.

The chain uses TRBV7-8 and TRBJ2-7; 12 positions agree with TRBD1. This CDR3 is 17 amino acids long. V was pared by 5 bases and J by 2 bases, with 10 bases of the junction left unmatched. The V gene's germline CDR1 is SGHVS and CDR2 FQNEAQ. CDR3 bases: TGTGCCAGCAGCCATCAGGAGGGACAGGGGGCAACCTACGAGCAGTACTTC. It yields the protein CASSHQEGQGATYEQYF.

The sample holds many counts of this clonotype. This chain connects TRBV7-6 to TRBJ2-1; D perhaps matches TRBD2 (5 bases). The ends were cut back, 3 bases at V and 0 bases at J, with 12 bases in the middle. The CDR3 contains 16 residues. Germline assignment: CDR1 SGHVS and CDR2 FNYEAQ. The CDR3 DNA reads as TGTGCCAGCAGCTTTTCCGAGGGCAACTCCTACAATGAGCAGTTCTTC. Its translation is CASSFSEGNSYNEQFF.